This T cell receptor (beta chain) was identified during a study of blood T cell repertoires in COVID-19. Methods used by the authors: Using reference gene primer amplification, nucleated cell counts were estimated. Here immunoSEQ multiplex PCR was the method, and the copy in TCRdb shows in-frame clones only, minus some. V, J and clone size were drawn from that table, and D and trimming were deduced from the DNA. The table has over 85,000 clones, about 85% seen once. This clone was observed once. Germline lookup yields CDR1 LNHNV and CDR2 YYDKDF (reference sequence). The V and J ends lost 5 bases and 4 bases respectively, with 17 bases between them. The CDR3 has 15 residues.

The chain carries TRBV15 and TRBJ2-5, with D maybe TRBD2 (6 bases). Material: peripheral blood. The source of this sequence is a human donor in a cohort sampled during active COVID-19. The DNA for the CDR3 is TGTGCCACCAGCGCGTCGGGTCCGACTAGAGAGACCCAGTACTTC. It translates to CATSASGPTRETQYF.